This note documents a single TCR beta chain sequence. The antigen remains undetermined. CDR3 length: 14 amino acids. Germline loops: CDR1 LGHNA, CDR2 YNFKEQ. The trim removed 4 bases at V and 5 bases at J, leaving 4 bases unmatched. Samples underwent the assay at deep level. TCRdb keeps only in-frame clones here, not all; method: immunoSEQ multiplex PCR. The sample records some 2.1 million clones, 85% to 95% being singletons. The data belong to a study of shared clonotypes between healthy human individuals. Naive CD8 cells lacked CD45RO, underwent positive selection for CCR7 and left out terminally differentiated effector memory CD45RA+ cells. Donors were healthy HIV-negative adults without recent acute infections or vaccinations. Overall study findings and caveats: Shared clonotypes: roughly 4.5% naive CD4, 3.5% to 4% naive CD8, about 2.5% memory CD4, around 0.4% memory CD8. The authors expected sequencing depth to affect clonotype sharing among donors.

The source of this sequence is a man younger than 35 in good health. Input material: naive CD8+ T cells sorted from blood. The chain has TRBV4-2 and TRBJ2-5; 10 nucleotides match TRBD1. The CDR3 DNA reads as TGTGCCAGCAGCCTGACAGGGGGCGAGGAGACCCAGTACTTC. It specifies CASSLTGGEETQYF.